This entry is about one T cell receptor beta chain. This clonotype has a count of ten or more. Its antigen remains unidentified. It has no much larger one-base neighbor in the sample; base qualities were not kept. The sample comes from a study of T cells in Graves' hyperthyroidism and ophthalmopathy (dated by TCRdb to about 2019). Context from the whole study: Peripheral blood was sampled at the time of initial diagnosis, prior to any treatment. A discovery cohort of around 100 patients, 43 with Graves' ophthalmopathy and approximately 55 with stable Graves' hyperthyroidism, was used to find distinguishing TCR V-J signatures. An independent validation cohort of fewer than 20 hyperthyroidism patients and approximately 15 patients who later progressed to ophthalmopathy tested prospective prediction of ophthalmopathy. For training and testing, the 100 or so patients in the discovery cohort were randomly divided in a 7:3 ratio. The study also compared thyroid tissue and blood T-cell repertoires from roughly six Graves' hyperthyroidism patients. Once sampling was done, hyperthyroidism patients were given methimazole at a starting dose of 30 mg daily, whereas ophthalmopathy patients were given high-dose intravenous methylprednisolone. The paper describes TCR Vbeta CDR3 sequencing of more than 120 peripheral blood samples, made up of 43 ophthalmopathy patients, 70 to 75 hyperthyroidism patients and 17 progressor patients.

Amplification of TCR beta CDR3 regions was carried out from RNA transcripts. The first round of RT-PCR for the TCR CDR3 was performed with the HTBI primer set and the Qiagen OneStep RT-PCR kit. The libraries were constructed in a second round of multiplex PCR and then size-selected and purified. The libraries were sequenced on an Illumina HiSeq2000 using paired-end 100 bp reads. As for how the authors treated the data: SOAPnuke was used to process the raw data, throwing out any read that contained adapters or uncalled bases, had a mean Phred below 15, or lacked an exact constant-primer or identifier match. COPE v1.2.5 was used to merge high-quality paired reads, and clonotypes were defined as unique nucleotide sequences. MiTCR v1.1 was used to align clonotypes to the IMGT TRBV, TRBD and TRBJ reference segments. Analysis was restricted to V-J combinations with a frequency above 0.0001, which covered roughly 99% of repertoires. A TCS score was defined as the ratio between F50 (clonal expansion) and ExV (chaos), using BLOSUM62-based TCRdist between CDR3 peptides within each V-J. Welch's t-statistics and random forest reduced around 520 V-J features to roughly 13, which were used in a naive Bayes classifier (R e1071). TCRdb reran the public reads through fastp at Q25 and MiXCR, keeping productive beta chains. CDR3 protein sequences are deduplicated, and each keeps its most common genes and DNA. TCRdb assigned the V and J calls; the authors' analysis was not used. The sample table holds about 640,000 distinct CDR3 sequences, of which 20% to 25% were seen once. The ten largest clones represent 30% to 40% of the sample.

The CDR3, cysteine through phenylalanine, is 14 amino acids long. The read is trimmed to its CDR3 DNA, 42 bases read in frame from base 1. V lost 5 bases and J lost 2 bases; the stretch between them is 10 bases long. The study at large found these results: No statistical method was used to fix the sample size in advance, and group allocation was not hidden from the investigators. Most expanded thyroid clonotypes (frequency above 0.001) were also detected in blood, a finding suggesting that blood repertoires may reflect thyroid immune responses. A model built on a 13 V-J signature distinguished ophthalmopathy from stable hyperthyroidism, reaching 85% to 90% sensitivity and around 81% specificity in cross-validation and 80%/75% in testing. In validation, the model predicted progression to ophthalmopathy with over 60% sensitivity and roughly 72% specificity, a median of around six months before onset.

Moderately to severely active disease, a Clinical Activity Score of at least 3, a NOSPECS grade of at least 4, and a duration under 3 months were present in ophthalmopathy patients. Any patient with an uncontrolled infection, another autoimmune disease, pregnancy or lactation was excluded. Clinical symptoms, serum thyroxine and TRAb, thyroid ultrasound, and orbital computed tomography formed the basis for the diagnoses. Ficoll-Paque density gradient centrifugation was used to isolate PBMCs from 9.5 to 10 ml of fresh peripheral blood. Total RNA was extracted using Trizol reagent, and RNA quality was assessed on an Agilent 2100 Bioanalyzer.

This TCR was sampled from a man under 40 with Graves' ophthalmopathy. Sequenced material: blood. Recombination joined TRBV12-3 or TRBV12-4 with TRBJ1-5; no D gene can be assigned with confidence. CDR3 loop: CASSPLQGNQPQHF. The nucleotide sequence is given as TGTGCCAGCAGTCCGCTCCAGGGCAATCAGCCCCAGCATTTT.